The clone carrying this T cell receptor beta chain was seen only a few times. What it recognizes is unknown. These data come from a study of Graves' ophthalmopathy and Graves' hyperthyroidism. Study as a whole: Investigators collected peripheral blood at initial diagnosis, before any treatment was given.

RNA transcripts served as template for amplifying TCR beta CDR3 sequences. Second-round multiplex PCR came after first-round RT-PCR with HTBI primers. TCRdb re-analysed the multiplex PCR reads in MiXCR, keeping a single row per CDR3 protein. The sample yields hundreds of thousands of distinct CDR3 sequences, around 21% seen once. Study-wide findings and caveats: Forecasting of ophthalmopathy progression by the model achieved around 71% sensitivity and more than 72% specificity.

V lost 4 bases, J lost 0 bases, and 15 bases lay in between. The CDR3 length is 16 residues. Per germline, CDR1 SGHAT and CDR2 FQDESV (reference sequence). Sequencing was done on a sample of peripheral blood. This chain links TRBV11-1 with TRBJ1-1, with D unresolved. This receptor was obtained from a woman under 30 with stable Graves' hyperthyroidism. This CDR3 is CASSYSPPAVNTEAFF. The CDR3 DNA reads TGTGCCAGCAGCTATTCCCCCCCAGCGGTGAACACTGAAGCTTTCTTT.